This entry lists 26 T cell receptor beta chains sequenced from one sample in a study of T cell changes during pregnancy in multiple sclerosis. Clones were read by immunoSEQ multiplex PCR, and TCRdb kept only the in-frame ones, dropping some. The sample has about 49,000 clones; over 90% are singletons. Sample: CD8+ T cells from peripheral blood mononuclear cells, taken in the first trimester of pregnancy. The receptor set was obtained from a female donor with multiple sclerosis, enrolled in a pregnancy study.

As DNA, the CDR3 is TGTGCCAGCAGTTTTGGACTGAACTACGAGCAGTACTTC. Translating it yields CASSFGLNYEQYF. The chain joins TRBV27 to TRBJ2-7; D perhaps matches TRBD2 (5 bases). V was trimmed by 3 bases and J by 3 bases, leaving 9 bases between them. The length of the CDR3 is 13 residues. Germline CDR1 and CDR2: MNHEY and SMNVEV (reference sequence).

The chain joins TRBV7-9 to TRBJ1-1, with 8 nucleotides matching TRBD1. V shed 4 bases, J shed 3 bases, and the junction held 7 bases outside the gene matches. The CDR3 runs 15 residues. Looked up from germline, CDR1 is SEHNR and CDR2 is FQNEAQ (reference sequence). The CDR3 sequence is CASSSPGGLYTEAFF. The CDR3 region has the DNA TGTGCCAGCAGCTCTCCAGGGGGCTTATACACTGAAGCTTTCTTT.

J is TRBJ2-7 and V is TRBV7-8, with 9 bases fitting TRBD2. The germline CDR1 and CDR2 sequences are SGHVS and FQNEAQ. This CDR3 is built from 12 residues. Trimming at V came to 5 bases and at J to 4 bases, leaving 0 bases not matched to a gene. In nucleotides, the CDR3 is TGTGCCAGCAGCGCGGGGGGGTACGAGCAGTACTTC. Its protein is CASSAGGYEQYF.

The V call is TRBV7-9, the J call TRBJ2-4; D uncertain. Looked up from germline, CDR1 is SEHNR and CDR2 is FQNEAQ (reference sequence). Trimming pared 1 base from V and 7 bases from J, leaving 11 bases between. The CDR3 totals 14 residues. CDR3 sequence (DNA): TGTGCCAGCAGCTTAGATTACTCCCCTAACATTCAGTACTTC. It yields the protein CASSLDYSPNIQYF.

The V and J genes are TRBV11-3 and TRBJ2-1; the D gene is possibly TRBD2 (5 bases). V was trimmed by 4 bases and J by 7 bases, leaving 11 bases between them. The CDR3 has 13 amino acids. Germline V gives CDR1 SGHNT, CDR2 YENEEA. CDR3 loop: CASSSPPGNEQFF. The CDR3 nucleotides are TGTGCCAGCAGCTCTCCCCCGGGGAATGAGCAGTTCTTC.

The gene calls are TRBV27 and TRBJ2-7, with 7 bases matching TRBD1. Germline lookup yields CDR1 MNHEY and CDR2 SMNVEV (reference sequence). The CDR3 is made up of 13 amino acids. Trimming took 5 bases from V and 6 from J; bases not matched to a gene: 7. In nucleotides, the CDR3 is TGTGCCAGCAGTCCTACAGGGGTAGGCGAGCAGTACTTC. This encodes CASSPTGVGEQYF.

The rearrangement links TRBV18 to TRBJ1-2; 10 bases line up with TRBD1. Germline V lookup: CDR1 KGHSH, CDR2 LQKENI. This CDR3 has 15 residues. The V gene end was trimmed by 6 bases and the J gene end by 6 bases; junction bases not matched to a gene: 10. CDR3 protein: CASSPTGGDIDGYTF. The CDR3 DNA sequence: TGTGCCAGCTCGCCGACAGGGGGCGATATTGATGGCTACACCTTC.

CDR3 sequence reads: CASSQDRNTEAFF. CDR3 in DNA: TGTGCCAGCAGCCAAGACAGGAACACTGAAGCTTTCTTT. The V and J genes are TRBV7-9 and TRBJ1-1; TRBD1 might be the D (5 bases). This CDR3 is built from 13 residues. The germline CDR1 and CDR2 sequences are SEHNR and FQNEAQ (reference sequence). Between the trimmed V and J ends, which lost 5 bases and 1 base, there was a span of 8 bases. Complete variable domain (other parts from reference TRBV7-9 and TRBJ1-1): DTGVSQNPRHKITKRGQNVTFRCDPISEHNRLYWYRQTLGQGPEFLTYFQNEAQLEKSRLLSDRFSAERPKGSFSTLEIQRTEQGDSAMYLCASSQDRNTEAFFGQGTRLTVV.

The chain recombines TRBV27 with TRBJ1-2; TRBD1 is a possible D gene (6 bases). The germline V gene has CDR1 MNHEY and CDR2 SMNVEV (reference sequence). CDR3 length: 14 amino acids. Between the trimmed V and J ends, which lost 3 bases and 4 bases, there was a span of 12 bases. CDR3 loop: CASSFTGTGYGYTF. The DNA of the CDR3 is TGTGCCAGCAGTTTCACAGGGACGGGCTATGGCTACACCTTC.

This chain links TRBV30 with TRBJ1-4, with D uncertain. This CDR3 has 14 residues. Germline CDR1 and CDR2: GTSNPN and SVGIG (reference sequence). V lost 3 bases, J lost 0 bases, and 8 bases lay in between. CDR3 bases: TGTGCCTGGAGACAAGTTGCAACTAATGAAAAACTGTTTTTT. This codes for CAWRQVATNEKLFF.

The chain is built from TRBV4-3 and TRBJ1-3; 10 nucleotides agree with TRBD1. Losses at the gene ends were 4 bases for V and 2 bases for J; bases not matched to a gene: 2. The CDR3 is made up of 15 amino acids. Germline loops: CDR1 LGHNA, CDR2 YSLEER. This chain's CDR3 is CASSPGTGAGNTIYF. For the CDR3, the DNA is TGCGCCAGCAGCCCCGGGACAGGGGCTGGAAACACCATATATTTT.

This chain links TRBV7-9 with TRBJ2-5, with TRBD2 identical over 13 bases. The CDR3 sequence is 16 residues long. From germline, CDR1 is SEHNR and CDR2 FQNEAQ (reference sequence). Unmatched junction bases numbered 5, after V lost 4 bases and J lost 3 bases. The CDR3 loop reads CASSSSGTSGEETQYF. CDR3 bases: TGTGCCAGCAGCTCCTCCGGGACTAGCGGGGAAGAGACCCAGTACTTC.

The chain carries TRBV11-2 and TRBJ1-2, with 10 nucleotides matching TRBD1. The junction had 7 bases not matched to a gene; V was cut back by 5 bases and J by 7 bases. The CDR3 length is 14 residues. Germline CDR1 and CDR2: SGHAT and FQNNGV. CDR3: CASSQGQGYAGYTF. CDR3 DNA sequence: TGTGCCAGCAGCCAGGGACAGGGGTACGCTGGCTACACCTTC.

In its sample, this clone was seen once. This chain joins TRBV30 and TRBJ1-4; D unclear. V was trimmed by 0 bases and J by 1 base, leaving 9 bases between them. This CDR3 is built from 15 residues. Germline-derived CDR1 and CDR2 are GTSNPN and SVGIG (reference sequence). The CDR3 reads CAWSVLRGTNEKLFF. CDR3 sequence (DNA): TGTGCCTGGAGTGTACTCCGGGGAACTAATGAAAAACTGTTTTTT. Looking up the rest from reference TRBV30 and TRBJ1-4 gives the full variable domain: SQTIHQWPATLVQPVGSPLSLECTVEGTSNPNLYWYRQAAGRGLQLLFYSVGIGQISSEVPQNLSASRPQDRQFILSSKKLLLSDSGFYLCAWSVLRGTNEKLFFGSGTQLSVL.

The chain couples TRBV5-1 to TRBJ2-7; the match to TRBD1 covers 10 bases. Unmatched junction bases numbered 6, after V lost 2 bases and J lost 4 bases. Germline-derived CDR1 and CDR2 are SGHRS and YFSETQ. The CDR3 has 15 amino acids. The CDR3 DNA is TGCGCCAGCAGCTTAACCGGGACAGGGGTTTACGAGCAGTACTTC. It translates to CASSLTGTGVYEQYF.

This rearrangement joins TRBV6-5 to TRBJ2-5; D is undetermined. Per the germline V gene, CDR1 is MNHEY and CDR2 is SVGAGI. The CDR3 is 11 amino acids. Trimming removed 2 bases at V and 6 bases at J, with 4 bases between. CDR3 nucleotide sequence: TGTGCCAGCAGTTACGAGCAGACCCAGTACTTC. As protein: CASSYEQTQYF.

The chain recombines TRBV5-1 with TRBJ2-2; 8 nucleotides align to TRBD2. CDR3 length: 16 residues. V dropped 4 bases and J dropped 6; count of bases not matched to a gene: 11. The germline V gene has CDR1 SGHRS and CDR2 YFSETQ. The CDR3 sequence is CASSLLRTSSSGELFF. The CDR3 nucleotides are TGCGCCAGCAGCCTCCTTCGGACTAGCTCGTCCGGGGAGCTGTTTTTT.

This rearrangement joins TRBV4-1 to TRBJ1-1; D gene unclear. This CDR3 has 15 residues. V was cut by 0 bases and J by 2 bases, with 10 bases left in between. Germline CDR1 reads MGHRA; CDR2 reads YSYEKL. The CDR3 spells CASSQDQRVNTEAFF. CDR3 DNA: TGCGCCAGCAGCCAAGATCAGAGGGTTAACACTGAAGCTTTCTTT.

The chain joins TRBV9 to TRBJ2-3; TRBD2 matches 9 bases. Germline CDR1 SGDLS, CDR2 YYNGEE. This CDR3 contains 23 residues. The V gene end was trimmed by 2 bases and the J gene end by 1 base; junction bases not matched to a gene: 26. DNA for the CDR3: TGTGCCAGCAGCGTGGGTAGTAGGAGTCTAGCGGGACGTACATCGGATGGCACAGATACGCAGTATTTT. It yields the protein CASSVGSRSLAGRTSDGTDTQYF. Full variable domain (rest looked up from reference TRBV9 and TRBJ2-3): DSGVTQTPKHLITATGQRVTLRCSPRSGDLSVYWYQQSLDQGLQFLIQYYNGEERAKGNILERFSAQQFPDLHSELNLSSLELGDSALYFCASSVGSRSLAGRTSDGTDTQYFGPGTRLTVL.

V gene TRBV13 combines with J gene TRBJ2-3; D may be TRBD2 (6 bases). From germline, CDR1 is PRHDT and CDR2 FYEKMQ (reference sequence). This CDR3 is 19 amino acids long. Trimming took 3 bases from V and 0 from J, leaving 22 bases between them. The CDR3 region is CASSFLTLRGGSSTDTQYF. The CDR3 coding sequence is TGTGCCAGCAGCTTTCTAACGTTGCGGGGCGGATCTAGCACAGATACGCAGTATTTT.

This CDR3 is CASGRGKGTEAFF. For the CDR3, the DNA is TGTGCCAGTGGGAGGGGGAAGGGCACTGAAGCTTTCTTT. The V gene is TRBV9, the J gene TRBJ1-1; a possible D gene is TRBD1 (6 bases). The CDR3 is 13 amino acids. Trimming stripped 8 bases from V and 4 bases from J, with 15 bases between. Per the germline V gene, CDR1 is SGDLS and CDR2 is YYNGEE.

This clone occurred once. The chain combines TRBV27 with TRBJ2-1, with D tentatively TRBD1 (6 bases). CDR1 is MNHEY and CDR2 is SMNVEV in the germline V gene (reference sequence). V gave up 8 bases and J gave up 8 bases, with 16 bases separating them. The CDR3 has 13 amino acids. The CDR3 reads CASEGVRGDEQFF. The CDR3, as DNA: TGTGCCAGCGAGGGGGTGAGGGGCGATGAGCAGTTCTTC.

CDR3 nucleotide sequence: TGCGCCAGCAGCCAAGATGATCGGGAAGGCTACACCTTC. Translation: CASSQDDREGYTF. J is TRBJ1-2 and V is TRBV4-1, with no clear D. Trimming cost V 0 bases and J 8 bases, with 10 bases left between them. The CDR3 is made up of 13 amino acids. Germline CDR1 MGHRA, CDR2 YSYEKL.

By share, this clone ranks as medium-sized. The chain carries TRBV5-5 and TRBJ1-3, with a weak D call TRBD1 (5 bases). The CDR3 is 14 residues long. CDR1 is SGHKS and CDR2 is YYEKEE in the germline V gene (reference sequence). The V end was cut by 3 bases, the J end by 0 bases, with 7 bases between. The DNA of the CDR3 is TGTGCCAGCAGCTGGACATCCTCTGGAAACACCATATATTTT. Translated: CASSWTSSGNTIYF.

This rearrangement joins TRBV19 to TRBJ2-7, with TRBD1 matching over 9 bases. The CDR3 has 15 amino acids. V lost 5 bases, J lost 2 bases, and 7 bases stayed unmatched. Germline V gives CDR1 LNHDA, CDR2 SQIVND (reference sequence). CDR3 protein: CASSPGTGYPYEQYF. DNA of the CDR3: TGTGCCAGTAGTCCGGGGACAGGGTACCCCTACGAGCAGTACTTC.

The chain couples TRBV4-1 to TRBJ2-7; no clear D gene. The CDR3 length is 13 residues. The germline V gene encodes CDR1 MGHRA and CDR2 YSYEKL. Trimming took off 2 bases at V and 3 bases at J, with 8 bases between the two ends. The CDR3, as DNA: TGCGCCAGCAGCCAACCGGGTCTCTACGAGCAGTACTTC. It specifies CASSQPGLYEQYF.